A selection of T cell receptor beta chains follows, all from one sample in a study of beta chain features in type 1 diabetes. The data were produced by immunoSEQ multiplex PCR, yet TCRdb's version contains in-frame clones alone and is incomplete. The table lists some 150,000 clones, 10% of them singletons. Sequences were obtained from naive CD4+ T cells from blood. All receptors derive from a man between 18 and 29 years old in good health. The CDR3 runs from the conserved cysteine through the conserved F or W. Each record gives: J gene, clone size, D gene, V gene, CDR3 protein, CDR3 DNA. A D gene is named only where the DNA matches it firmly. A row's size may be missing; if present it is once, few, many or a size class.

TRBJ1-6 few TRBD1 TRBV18 CASSTGQGGYNSPLHF TGTGCCAGCTCAACCGGACAGGGTGGCTATAATTCACCCCTCCACTTT
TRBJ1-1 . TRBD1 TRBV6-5 CASSYGTGEKGTEAFF TGTGCCAGCAGTTACGGGACAGGGGAAAAGGGGACTGAAGCTTTCTTT
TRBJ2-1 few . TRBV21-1 CASSKGTGVCEQFF TGTGCCAGCAGCAAAGGGACAGGGGTTTGTGAGCAGTTCTTC
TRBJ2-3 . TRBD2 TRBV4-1 CASSQGTSGGSGDTQYF TGCGCCAGCAGCCAAGGGACTAGCGGGGGGTCAGGGGATACGCAGTATTTT
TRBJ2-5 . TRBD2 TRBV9 CASSVASSGGVKTQYF TGTGCCAGCAGCGTAGCCTCTAGCGGGGGCGTTAAGACCCAGTACTTC
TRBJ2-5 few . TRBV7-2 CASSLEPQGGETQYF TGTGCCAGCAGCTTAGAGCCCCAGGGTGGGGAGACCCAGTACTTC
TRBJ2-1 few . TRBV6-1 CASSESRESFF TGTGCCAGCAGTGAATCTAGGGAGTCGTTCTTC
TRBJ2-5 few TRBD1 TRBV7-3 CASSYGTGLGETQYF TGTGCCAGCAGCTATGGGACAGGGTTGGGAGAGACCCAGTACTTC
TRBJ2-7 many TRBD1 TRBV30 CAWSGLGGGEYF TGTGCCTGGAGTGGATTAGGGGGCGGCGAGTACTTC
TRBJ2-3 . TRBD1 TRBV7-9 CASSIIQGDTQYF TGTGCCAGCAGCATAATACAGGGGGATACGCAGTATTTT
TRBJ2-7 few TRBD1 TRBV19 CASRPGTGAAYEQYF TGTGCCAGTAGACCCGGGACAGGGGCGGCCTACGAGCAGTACTTC
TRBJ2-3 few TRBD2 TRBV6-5 CASSFLAGGRDTQYF TGTGCCAGCAGTTTTCTAGCGGGGGGGAGAGATACGCAGTATTTT
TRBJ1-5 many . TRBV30 CAWSPAGTRNQPQHF TGTGCCTGGAGTCCGGCGGGGACTCGCAATCAGCCCCAGCATTTT
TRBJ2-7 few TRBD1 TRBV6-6 CASSDRAYEQYF TGTGCCAGCAGTGACAGGGCCTACGAGCAGTACTTC
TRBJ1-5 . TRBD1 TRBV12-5 CASGPGGQEPYSNQPQHF TGTGCTAGTGGGCCCGGGGGACAGGAACCTTATAGCAATCAGCCCCAGCATTTT
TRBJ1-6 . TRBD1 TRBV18 CASSRDRGDSPLHF TGTGCCAGCTCGCGGGACAGGGGGGATTCACCCCTCCACTTT
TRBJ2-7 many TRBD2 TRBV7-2 CASSLAGGKPWQYF TGTGCCAGCAGCCTAGCGGGGGGTAAACCCTGGCAGTACTTC
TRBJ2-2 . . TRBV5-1 CASSLVTGYTGELFF TGCGCCAGCAGCTTGGTGACTGGCTACACCGGGGAGCTGTTTTTT
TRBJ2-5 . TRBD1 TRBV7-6 CASSDGTGVRETQYF TGTGCCAGCAGCGACGGGACAGGGGTGCGGGAGACCCAGTACTTC
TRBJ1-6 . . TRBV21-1 CASRFGQIYSPLHF TGTGCCAGTCGGTTCGGACAGATTTACTCCCCCCTCCACTTT
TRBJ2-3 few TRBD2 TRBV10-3 CAITAGGTDTQYF TGTGCCATCACTGCGGGGGGCACAGATACGCAGTATTTT
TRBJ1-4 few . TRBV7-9 CASSPRQAGSNEKLFF TGTGCCAGCAGCCCCCGACAGGCTGGGTCAAATGAAAAACTGTTTTTT
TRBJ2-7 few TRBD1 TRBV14 CASSPRDRGYEQYF TGTGCCAGCAGCCCCCGGGACAGGGGATACGAGCAGTACTTC
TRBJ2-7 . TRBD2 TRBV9 CASSPRASGSYEQYF TGTGCCAGCAGCCCCCGGGCTAGCGGGTCCTACGAGCAGTACTTC
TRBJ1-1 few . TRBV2 CASRYGGNTEAFF TGTGCCAGCAGATACGGTGGGAACACTGAAGCTTTCTTT
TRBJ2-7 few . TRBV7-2 CASSPQLGDEQYF TGTGCCAGCAGCCCCCAGCTAGGAGACGAGCAGTACTTC
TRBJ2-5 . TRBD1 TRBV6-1 CASSEQGAGKETQYF TGTGCCAGCAGTGAACAGGGGGCTGGTAAAGAGACCCAGTACTTC
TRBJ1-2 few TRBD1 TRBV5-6 CASSSRGRDYGYTF TGTGCCAGCAGCTCAAGGGGGCGCGACTATGGCTACACCTTC
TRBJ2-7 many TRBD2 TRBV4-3 CASSPTGTSGSYEQYF TGCGCCAGCAGCCCCACCGGGACTAGCGGGTCCTACGAGCAGTACTTC
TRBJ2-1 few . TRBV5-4 CASSSRATGVAGEQFF TGTGCCAGCAGCTCCCGCGCAACGGGGGTAGCAGGGGAGCAGTTCTTC
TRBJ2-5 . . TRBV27 CASTPQGAGLQETQYF TGTGCCAGCACCCCCCAGGGCGCAGGCCTCCAAGAGACCCAGTACTTC
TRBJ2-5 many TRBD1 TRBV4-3 CASSPDRVETQYF TGCGCCAGCAGCCCCGACAGGGTGGAGACCCAGTACTTC
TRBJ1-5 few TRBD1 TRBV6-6 CASSYSEGAQPQHF TGTGCCAGCAGTTACTCGGAGGGGGCTCAGCCCCAGCATTTT
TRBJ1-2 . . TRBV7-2 CASSLGQGDGYTF TGTGCCAGCAGCTTAGGGCAGGGTGACGGCTACACCTTC
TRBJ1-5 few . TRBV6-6 CASSYQLEVQPQHF TGTGCCAGCAGTTACCAACTAGAGGTTCAGCCCCAGCATTTT
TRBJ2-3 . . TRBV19 CASSIGGNTDTQYF TGTGCCAGTAGTATTGGAGGGAACACAGATACGCAGTATTTT
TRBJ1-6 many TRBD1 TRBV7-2 CASSFGQGEPPLHF TGTGCCAGCAGCTTCGGACAGGGGGAACCACCCCTCCACTTT
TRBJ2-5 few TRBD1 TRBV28 CASSLRTGGETQYF TGTGCCAGCAGTCTGCGGACAGGGGGTGAGACCCAGTACTTC
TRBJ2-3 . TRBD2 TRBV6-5 CASSYSQRGSTDTQYF TGTGCCAGCAGTTACTCGCAGCGGGGGAGCACAGATACGCAGTATTTT